These 21 T cell receptor beta chains share one sample of origin, sequenced in a study of siplizumab effects on memory and regulatory T cells. Repertoires were generated with immunoSEQ multiplex PCR, while TCRdb's copy carries only in-frame clones and drops some. The sample lists 100,000 or so clones, about 90% seen once, with 2.6% in the top ten. Sequenced input: CD4+ T cells sorted from blood. These receptors came from a human donor in good health. Some clones in this sample may be carry-over from other donors' samples.

V gene TRBV12-5 combines with J gene TRBJ2-7; D unresolved. Trimming left V 4 bases short and J 4 bases short, with 8 bases between. The CDR3 length is 12 residues. Looked up from germline, CDR1 is LGHNT and CDR2 is FRNRAP. The CDR3 here is CASGYAPYEQYF. The CDR3 DNA reads TGTGCTAGTGGTTATGCCCCTTACGAGCAGTACTTC.

This chain joins TRBV9 and TRBJ1-1; D not certain. Trimming removed 0 bases at V and 3 bases at J, with 12 bases between. Germline V gives CDR1 SGDLS, CDR2 YYNGEE. CDR3 length equals 15 residues. CDR3 loop: CASSVAPDRYTEAFF. In DNA, the CDR3 is TGTGCCAGCAGCGTAGCTCCAGACCGCTACACTGAAGCTTTCTTT.

The chain couples TRBV27 to TRBJ2-3, with D possibly TRBD1 on 5 matching bases. V was pared by 8 bases and J by 0 bases, with 12 bases between. The CDR3 length is 14 residues. Germline loops: CDR1 MNHEY, CDR2 SMNVEV (reference sequence). CDR3 sequence reads: CASLRAGSTDTQYF. DNA for the CDR3: TGTGCCAGCCTTAGGGCAGGGAGCACAGATACGCAGTATTTT.

The genes are TRBV27 and TRBJ1-1; 9 bases are a match to TRBD1. The germline V gene has CDR1 MNHEY and CDR2 SMNVEV (reference sequence). V shed 8 bases and J 0 bases; nucleotides not matched to a gene: 7. This CDR3 spans 15 amino acids. CDR3 sequence: CASLRDRALNTEAFF. CDR3 nucleotide sequence: TGTGCCAGCCTCCGGGACAGGGCTTTGAACACTGAAGCTTTCTTT.

The V and J genes are TRBV19 and TRBJ2-3; the match to TRBD2 covers 8 bases. Trimming took 3 bases from V and 0 from J; bases not matched to a gene: 11. CDR1 and CDR2 from the germline V gene are LNHDA and SQIVND (reference sequence). This CDR3 contains 18 residues. The CDR3 protein is CASSISSGDGKSTDTQYF. In nucleotides, the CDR3 is TGTGCCAGTAGTATCAGTAGCGGGGACGGCAAAAGCACAGATACGCAGTATTTT.

The chain is built from TRBV5-5 and TRBJ1-1; 7 bases agree with TRBD1. CDR1 and CDR2 from the germline V gene are SGHKS and YYEKEE (reference sequence). The CDR3 spans 17 residues. The V and J ends lost 0 bases and 5 bases, in that order; junction bases with no gene match: 13. DNA of the CDR3: TGTGCCAGCAGCTTGGTTCCTCCCGAGACAGGGATGACTGAAGCTTTCTTT. Translation: CASSLVPPETGMTEAFF.

DNA of the CDR3: TGTGCCAGCAAGATGGGGGTGACTGGGGCCAACGTCCTGACTTTC. Amino acid sequence: CASKMGVTGANVLTF. The chain is built from TRBV28 and TRBJ2-6; D may match TRBD1 or TRBD2 (5 bases each). CDR1 and CDR2 from the germline V gene are MDHEN and SYDVKM. The CDR3 length is 15 residues. Trimming removed 7 bases from V and 2 bases from J, with 12 bases in between.

As DNA, the CDR3 is TGTGCCAGCAGCTTAGGGACAGCGAACACTGAAGCTTTCTTT. Translation: CASSLGTANTEAFF. The rearrangement uses TRBV7-9 and TRBJ1-1, with a tentative D call TRBD1 (6 bases). Germline-derived CDR1 and CDR2 are SEHNR and FQNEAQ (reference sequence). V was clipped by 1 base and J by 1 base, with 7 bases between them. CDR3 length: 14 residues.

The chain recombines TRBV7-3 with TRBJ2-1, with 7 bases identical to TRBD1. The CDR3 length is 13 residues. With V trimmed by 8 bases and J by 6 bases, 7 bases remained unmatched. The germline V gene has CDR1 SGHTA and CDR2 FQGTGA. CDR3 sequence reads: CASADRSGNEQFF. The CDR3, as DNA: TGTGCCAGCGCGGACAGGTCGGGCAATGAGCAGTTCTTC.

The chain recombines TRBV6-5 with TRBJ1-2, with 8 positions matching TRBD1. This CDR3 spans 14 amino acids. V lost 8 bases and J lost 10; bases outside the gene matches: 15. CDR1 and CDR2 (germline): MNHEY, SVGAGI. In DNA form, the CDR3 reads TGTGCCAGCCGCAGGGGGCCAGAACCGGGGGACTACACCTTC. Amino acid sequence: CASRRGPEPGDYTF.

The chain combines TRBV11-3 with TRBJ2-1; D ambiguous. The ends were cut back, 0 bases at V and 5 bases at J, with 5 bases in the middle. The CDR3 has 13 residues. In germline, CDR1 is SGHNT, CDR2 YENEEA. The CDR3 region is CASSLDKDNEQFF. The DNA for the CDR3 is TGTGCCAGCAGCTTAGATAAGGACAATGAGCAGTTCTTC.

The rearrangement links TRBV27 to TRBJ2-2; 8 bases map to TRBD2. The CDR3 extends over 14 amino acids. The trim removed 7 bases at V and 1 base at J, leaving 2 bases unmatched. Per germline, CDR1 MNHEY and CDR2 SMNVEV (reference sequence). DNA of the CDR3: TGTGCCAGCAAGGGACTAGGGAACACCGGGGAGCTGTTTTTT. Residues: CASKGLGNTGELFF.

The J gene is TRBJ2-5, the V gene TRBV9; 8 nucleotides align to TRBD1. The V gene end was trimmed by 0 bases and the J gene end by 4 bases; junction bases not matched to a gene: 5. CDR3 length: 15 amino acids. Looked up from germline, CDR1 is SGDLS and CDR2 is YYNGEE. CDR3 bases: TGTGCCAGCAGCGTAGCAGGGGGCCTGATAGAGACCCAGTACTTC. This translates into CASSVAGGLIETQYF.

The V and J genes are TRBV5-1 and TRBJ1-1, with unresolved D. The CDR3 is 13 residues long. V lost 2 bases and J lost 1, with 6 bases in between. Germline-derived CDR1 and CDR2 are SGHRS and YFSETQ. CDR3 loop: CASSLDQNTEAFF. The CDR3 region has the DNA TGCGCCAGCAGCTTAGACCAGAACACTGAAGCTTTCTTT. Variable domain in full (rest from reference TRBV5-1 and TRBJ1-1): KAGVTQTPRYLIKTRGQQVTLSCSPISGHRSVSWYQQTPGQGLQFLFEYFSETQRNKGNFPGRFSGRQFSNSRSEMNVSTLELGDSALYLCASSLDQNTEAFFGQGTRLTVV.

This clone was seen just once. The V gene is TRBV30, the J gene TRBJ1-1; D is unclear. Trimming took 4 bases from V and 4 from J, leaving 10 bases between them. Germline assignment: CDR1 GTSNPN and CDR2 SVGIG (reference sequence). The CDR3 has 12 amino acids. This CDR3 reads CAWNKVGTEAFF. For the CDR3, the DNA is TGTGCCTGGAACAAGGTAGGCACTGAAGCTTTCTTT.

J is TRBJ2-1 and V is TRBV5-1; TRBD1 matches at 7 bases. The CDR3 extends over 15 amino acids. After removal of 4 bases from V and 7 bases from J, the junction contained 11 bases not matched to a gene. CDR1 is SGHRS and CDR2 is YFSETQ in the germline V gene. The DNA for the CDR3 is TGCGCCAGCAGCGCCACAGGGGCGCCGAGAAATGAGCAGTTCTTC. It is translated as CASSATGAPRNEQFF.

This rearrangement joins TRBV11-1 to TRBJ2-2; 10 bases agree with TRBD2. V lost 6 bases and J lost 0; bases outside the gene matches: 1. Per germline, CDR1 SGHAT and CDR2 FQDESV (reference sequence). The CDR3 is made up of 15 amino acids. The CDR3 loop is CASRSGRANTGELFF. DNA of the CDR3: TGTGCCAGCAGAAGCGGGAGGGCGAACACCGGGGAGCTGTTTTTT. Together with reference TRBV11-1 and TRBJ2-2, the CDR3 gives the full variable domain: EAEVAQSPRYKITEKSQAVAFWCDPISGHATLYWYRQILGQGPELLVQFQDESVVDDSQLPKDRFSAERLKGVDSTLKIQPAELGDSAMYLCASRSGRANTGELFFGEGSRLTVL.

CDR3 coding DNA: TGCGCCAGCCAGCGAGGAACATCACCGTATGGCTACACCTTC. Its translation is CASQRGTSPYGYTF. V gene TRBV23-1 combines with J gene TRBJ1-2; D is unresolved. TRBV23-1 has ORF status, its function being uncertain. The CDR3 covers 14 residues. The ends were cut back, 8 bases at V and 5 bases at J, with 18 bases in the middle.

The CDR3 DNA reads as TGCGCCAGCAGCTCGGGGGGGCGGGGTAGGGCTGAAGCTTTCTTT. Residues: CASSSGGRGRAEAFF. The chain combines TRBV4-1 with TRBJ1-1; tentative D call: TRBD1 (6 bases). V lost 5 bases, J lost 6 bases, and 19 bases lay in between. Germline V lookup: CDR1 MGHRA, CDR2 YSYEKL. There are 15 residues in the CDR3.

On this clone itself: At one of its ends the junction is not consistent with the germline gene, which may arise from a read error. The chain has TRBV7-7 and TRBJ2-3; 12 nucleotides agree with TRBD2. The CDR3 contains 17 residues. From germline, CDR1 is SSHAT and CDR2 FNYEAQ (reference sequence). CDR3: CASSLLPLAGGPDTQYF. The CDR3 nucleotides are TGTGCTAGCAGCTTACTCCCGCTAGCGGGAGGGCCAGATACGCAGTATTTT. Based on the CDR3 plus reference TRBV7-7 and TRBJ2-3, the full variable domain is GAGVSQSPRYKVTKRGQDVTLRCDPISSHATLYWYQQALGQGPEFLTYFNYEAQPDKSGLPSDRFSAERPEGSISTLTIQRTEQRDSAMYRCASSLLPLAGGPDTQYFGPGTRLTVL.

The chain recombines TRBV2 with TRBJ1-2; TRBD1 is a possible D gene (6 bases). Between the trimmed V and J ends, which lost 5 bases and 6 bases, there was a span of 13 bases. The CDR3 has 13 residues. Germline CDR1 and CDR2: SNHLY and FYNNEI. The CDR3 coding sequence is TGTGCCAGCAGTCCTAAGGGGGTAAATGGCTACACCTTC. The encoded protein is CASSPKGVNGYTF.